This T cell receptor (beta chain) was obtained from a study of glioma-infiltrating T cells after dendritic cell vaccination. Study-wide background: Samples are from glioblastoma patients in Phase I and II dendritic cell vaccine trials.

Trimming pared 6 bases from V and 5 bases from J, leaving 13 bases between. CDR1 is MNHEY, CDR2 SMNVEV, per germline (reference sequence). The CDR3 spans 13 residues. Before vaccination, two weeks after the third vaccination, and at progression, PBMC were collected. This clone was detected once. The PCR used 60 V beta and 13 J beta primers. Sequencing used immunoSEQ multiplex PCR; TCRdb keeps in-frame clones, though not all of them. The sample includes more than 95,000 clones, 75% to 85% of them seen just once. This sequence was found in a human donor with glioblastoma. The V and J genes are TRBV27 and TRBJ1-2, with TRBD1 as a possible D gene (5 bases). Sequencing was performed on blood, taken before dendritic cell vaccination. Written as DNA, the CDR3 is TGTGCCAGCAGCTGGACAACTCCTTATGGCTACACCTTC. Protein product: CASSWTTPYGYTF.